These 8 T cell receptor beta chains were all obtained from the same sample, sequenced in a study of blood T cell repertoires in COVID-19. The data were produced by immunoSEQ multiplex PCR, yet TCRdb's version contains in-frame clones alone and is incomplete. The sample includes a few hundred thousand clones, around 90% of them seen just once. The sample consisted of peripheral blood. The receptors come from a man in his 70s with acute or convalescent COVID-19.

The V and J genes are TRBV19 and TRBJ1-4; D uncertain. V was cut by 6 bases and J by 2 bases, with 10 bases left in between. Germline V gene data show CDR1 as LNHDA and CDR2 as SQIVND (reference sequence). This CDR3 is built from 14 residues. The chain's CDR3 is CASRVDWTNEKLFF. CDR3 bases: TGTGCCAGTAGGGTGGACTGGACTAATGAAAAACTGTTTTTT.

The CDR3 DNA sequence: TGTGCCAGCAGCTTAGTGGCTTCTGGGGCCAACGTCCTGACTTTC. This translates into CASSLVASGANVLTF. The genes are TRBV7-2 and TRBJ2-6; no reliable D call. V was shortened by 1 base and J by 1 base, with 5 bases between the two germline ends. CDR1 is SGHTA and CDR2 is FQGNSA in the germline V gene. The CDR3 totals 15 residues.

The rearrangement uses TRBV19 and TRBJ2-3, with TRBD2 matching over 7 bases. Germline V gene data show CDR1 as LNHDA and CDR2 as SQIVND (reference sequence). The length of the CDR3 is 15 residues. V was clipped by 3 bases and J by 5 bases; unmatched bases: 8. CDR3 loop: CASSMGTSVGDTQYF. The CDR3 DNA reads as TGTGCCAGTAGTATGGGAACTAGCGTCGGAGATACGCAGTATTTT.

This clone was found once. V is TRBV11-2 and J is TRBJ1-6; D perhaps matches TRBD1 (5 bases). Germline V gives CDR1 SGHAT, CDR2 FQNNGV. The CDR3 consists of 17 residues. The V end lost 6 bases, the J end lost 0 bases, and 15 bases lay between the germline ends. CDR3: CASRHFSGPSYNSPLHF. The DNA of the CDR3 is TGTGCCAGCAGACATTTCTCAGGGCCCTCCTATAATTCACCCCTCCACTTT.

The V and J genes are TRBV6-5 and TRBJ2-3, with TRBD2 matching 8 bases. CDR3 size: 13 residues. Germline-derived CDR1 and CDR2 are MNHEY and SVGAGI. V lost 8 bases, J lost 5 bases, and 6 bases stayed unmatched. The CDR3, as DNA: TGTGCCAGCGCGGGAGGCTGGGGAGATACGCAGTATTTT. As protein: CASAGGWGDTQYF.

CDR3 bases: TGCGCCAGCAGCTTGGTGCGGGAGGGTAGGAATGAGCAGTTCTTC. Protein product: CASSLVREGRNEQFF. The rearrangement joins TRBV5-1 to TRBJ2-1, with TRBD2 identical over 9 bases. The germline V gene encodes CDR1 SGHRS and CDR2 YFSETQ. Trimming removed 0 bases from V and 7 bases from J; junction bases left unmatched: 5. CDR3 length equals 15 residues.

This clone is a singleton in its sample. This chain links TRBV21-1 with TRBJ2-6; TRBD1 is the table's D call and was not checked against the DNA. TRBV21-1 is deemed a pseudogene. The CDR3 consists of 21 residues. The CDR3 DNA follows: TGTGCCAGCACCTCGAATTTACAGATTTCCCTCTACATGTCTGGGGCCAACGTCCTGACTTTC. This codes for CASTSNLQISLYMSGANVLTF.

This clone was found a few times. This chain uses TRBV10-2 with TRBJ1-1, with 8 bases matching TRBD1. The length of the CDR3 is 13 residues. Germline trimming cut 3 bases from V and 10 bases from J; bases unmatched to any gene: 7. The germline V gene has CDR1 WSHSY and CDR2 SAAADI. This chain's CDR3 is CASSEGQGARAFF. Written as DNA, the CDR3 is TGCGCCAGCAGTGAAGGTCAGGGGGCGCGAGCTTTCTTT.